This T cell receptor beta chain was identified in a study of shared clonotypes between healthy human individuals. Study-level background: A couple of women and a few men aged 18 to 49 served as donors. Study results and limitations: The study found roughly 5% of naive CD4 clonotypes shared across a few donors.

Healthy and HIV-negative, the adult donors had no recent acute infections or vaccinations. CDR3 size: 12 residues. The ends were cut back, 5 bases at V and 4 bases at J, with 6 bases in the middle. Germline values: CDR1 SGHTA, CDR2 FQGNSA. Using immunoSEQ multiplex PCR, the repertoire was profiled, and TCRdb retains in-frame clones only, with some absent. This sample has over 2 million clones, with 85% to 95% found just once. Concerning this clone itself: Its cognate antigen is unknown.

The sequenced material came from naive CD4+ T cells from PBMCs. Documented subset: CD45RA+ positively selected. The chain employs TRBV7-2 and TRBJ2-1; D is undetermined. This sequence was found in a young man in good health. Some clones in this sample may be carry-over from other donors' samples. CDR3 in amino acids: CASSELYNEQFF. The DNA for the CDR3 is TGTGCCAGCAGCGAACTGTACAATGAGCAGTTCTTC.